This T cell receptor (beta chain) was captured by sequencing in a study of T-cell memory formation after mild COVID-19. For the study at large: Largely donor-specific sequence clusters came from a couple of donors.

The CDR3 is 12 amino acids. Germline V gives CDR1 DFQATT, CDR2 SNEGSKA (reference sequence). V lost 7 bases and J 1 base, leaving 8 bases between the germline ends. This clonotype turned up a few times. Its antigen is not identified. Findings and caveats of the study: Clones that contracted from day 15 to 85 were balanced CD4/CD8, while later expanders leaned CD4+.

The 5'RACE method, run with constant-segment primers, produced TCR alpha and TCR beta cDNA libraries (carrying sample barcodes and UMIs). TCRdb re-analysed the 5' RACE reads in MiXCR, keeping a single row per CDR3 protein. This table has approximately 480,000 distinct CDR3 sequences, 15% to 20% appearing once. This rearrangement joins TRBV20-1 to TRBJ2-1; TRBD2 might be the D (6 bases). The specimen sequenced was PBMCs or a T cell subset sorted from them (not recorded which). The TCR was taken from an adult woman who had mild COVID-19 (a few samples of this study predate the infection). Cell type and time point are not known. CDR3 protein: CSGGRSYNEQFF. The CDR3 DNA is TGCAGTGGGGGGAGGTCCTACAATGAGCAGTTCTTC.